Following are 27 T cell receptor beta chains from one sample sequenced in a study of T-cell reconstitution after alpha-beta-depleted transplantation in children. Library preparation (for TCRbeta) was performed with unique molecular identifiers. TCRdb itself ran the PCR reads through MiXCR, one entry per CDR3 protein. The table has some 300,000 distinct CDR3 sequences, about 9.4% seen once. The specimen was PBMCs, collected before TCRalphabeta/CD19-depleted stem cell transplant. These TCRs come from a boy in the first two years of life with acute myeloid leukemia, due to receive a stem cell transplant.

The rearrangement uses TRBV24-1 and TRBJ2-1; no clear D. The CDR3 runs 13 residues. From germline, CDR1 is KGHDR and CDR2 SFDVKD. Trimming cost V 0 bases and J 7 bases, with 6 bases left between them. CDR3 in DNA: TGTGCCACCAGTGATTTGGGGGTAAATGAGCAGTTCTTC. Encoded protein: CATSDLGVNEQFF.

This clonotype was detected ten times or more. The chain couples TRBV12-3 or TRBV12-4 to TRBJ1-6; possibly TRBD1 for D (6 bases). Trimming shortened V by 2 bases and J by 6 bases, and 8 bases separated the two germline ends. The CDR3 length is 14 residues. This CDR3 reads CASSLTGFNSPLHF. The CDR3 DNA follows: TGTGCCAGCAGTTTAACAGGGTTTAATTCACCCCTCCACTTT.

The sample holds a few counts of this clonotype. The J gene is TRBJ2-1, the V gene TRBV18, with a weak D call TRBD1 (7 bases). Trimming left V 5 bases short and J 9 bases short, with 20 bases between. The germline V gene has CDR1 KGHSH and CDR2 LQKENI. The CDR3 contains 15 residues. The CDR3 sequence: CASSTEGQSYGEQFF. Here the CDR3 DNA reads TGTGCCAGCTCAACGGAGGGACAGTCCTACGGTGAGCAGTTCTTC.

This clonotype was detected many times. This sequence joins TRBV10-3 and TRBJ2-3, with D unclear. There are 12 residues in the CDR3. The germline V and J ends were trimmed by 9 bases and 0 bases, with 7 bases remaining between them. CDR1 is ENHRY and CDR2 is SYGVKD in the germline V gene. The CDR3 sequence: CAMGTSTDTQYF. The DNA of the CDR3 is TGTGCCATGGGCACTAGCACAGATACGCAGTATTTT.

This clonotype was observed many times. V gene TRBV5-1 combines with J gene TRBJ2-3; D possibly corresponds to TRBD1 (6 bases). Trimming took 6 bases from V and 2 from J, leaving 16 bases between them. The CDR3 sequence is 15 residues long. From germline, CDR1 is SGHRS and CDR2 YFSETQ. Here the CDR3 reads CASTLQGWDTDTQYF. The CDR3 coding sequence is TGCGCCAGCACGTTACAGGGCTGGGACACAGATACGCAGTATTTT.

This clonotype was recorded many times. The chain links TRBV7-9 to TRBJ1-1; the D gene is possibly TRBD1 (5 bases). V gave up 1 base and J gave up 4 bases, with 10 bases separating them. CDR1 is SEHNR, CDR2 FQNEAQ, per germline (reference sequence). The CDR3 is made up of 14 amino acids. CDR3 sequence: CASSLDGGATEAFF. The DNA for the CDR3 is TGTGCCAGCAGCTTAGACGGGGGTGCCACTGAAGCTTTCTTT.

In its sample, this clonotype was seen many times. The chain couples TRBV7-9 to TRBJ2-1; 12 bases match TRBD2. V lost 5 bases and J lost 4; bases outside the gene matches: 6. The CDR3 runs to 16 residues. Germline loops: CDR1 SEHNR, CDR2 FQNEAQ (reference sequence). In DNA, the CDR3 is TGTGCCAGCAGCAAGACTAGCGGGGGAGAATACAATGAGCAGTTCTTC. This sequence encodes CASSKTSGGEYNEQFF.

This clonotype was seen ten or more times. This chain links TRBV7-2 with TRBJ2-5, with 11 bases that match TRBD2. Germline V gene sequence: CDR1 SGHTA, CDR2 FQGNSA. The CDR3 has 16 amino acids. Trimming took 1 base from V and 7 from J; bases not matched to a gene: 8. This CDR3 reads CASSLVGTSGVSTQYF. Written as DNA, the CDR3 is TGTGCCAGCAGCTTAGTAGGGACTAGCGGCGTGTCGACCCAGTACTTC.

This clonotype was observed many times. This chain uses TRBV20-1 with TRBJ2-3, with TRBD2 as a possible D gene (6 bases). The CDR3 is 14 amino acids. V lost 6 bases and J 5 bases, leaving 18 bases between the germline ends. Germline V CDR1 and CDR2: DFQATT, SNEGSKA (reference sequence). The CDR3 here is CSAERAGGGDTQYF. The CDR3 bases are TGCAGTGCGGAGCGGGCCGGAGGTGGAGATACGCAGTATTTT.

The sample holds many counts of this clonotype. The rearrangement joins TRBV5-1 to TRBJ2-7, with D maybe TRBD1 (5 bases). The germline V and J ends were trimmed by 4 bases and 2 bases, with 19 bases remaining between them. This CDR3 contains 16 residues. Germline values: CDR1 SGHRS, CDR2 YFSETQ. The CDR3 coding sequence is TGCGCCAGCAGCCCCTTTCCCCAGGGCTCTCCCTACGAGCAGTACTTC. This encodes CASSPFPQGSPYEQYF.

In its sample, this clonotype was seen many times. V usage is TRBV9 and J usage is TRBJ1-6, with D perhaps TRBD1 (5 bases). Germline CDR1 and CDR2: SGDLS and YYNGEE. Trimming shortened V by 0 bases and J by 3 bases, and 7 bases separated the two germline ends. The CDR3 consists of 15 residues. CDR3 region: CASSVAGGYNSPLHF. The CDR3 bases are TGTGCCAGCAGCGTAGCGGGGGGCTATAATTCACCCCTCCACTTT.

This clonotype came up many times. V usage is TRBV5-1 and J usage is TRBJ2-7; 8 nucleotides line up with TRBD1. Germline values: CDR1 SGHRS, CDR2 YFSETQ. V lost 4 bases to trimming and J lost 3 bases; unmatched junction nucleotides: 6. The CDR3 has 14 amino acids. In nucleotides, the CDR3 is TGCGCCAGCAGCCCTGGACAGGGTGGCTACGAGCAGTACTTC. Protein product: CASSPGQGGYEQYF.

This chain connects TRBV5-1 to TRBJ2-7; tentative D call: TRBD2 (6 bases). The V gene's germline CDR1 is SGHRS and CDR2 YFSETQ. The CDR3 has 13 amino acids. Deletions cut 4 bases from V and 7 bases from J, with 15 bases between. CDR3 loop: CASSPAREEEQYF. CDR3 sequence (DNA): TGCGCCAGCAGCCCAGCCAGGGAGGAAGAGCAGTACTTC. The full variable domain, its missing parts supplied by reference TRBV5-1 and TRBJ2-7, is KAGVTQTPRYLIKTRGQQVTLSCSPISGHRSVSWYQQTPGQGLQFLFEYFSETQRNKGNFPGRFSGRQFSNSRSEMNVSTLELGDSALYLCASSPAREEEQYFGPGTRLTVT.

Ten or more counts support this clonotype. V usage is TRBV20-1 and J usage is TRBJ1-1; no clear D gene. The ends were cut back, 2 bases at V and 11 bases at J, with 15 bases in the middle. Germline lookup yields CDR1 DFQATT and CDR2 SNEGSKA (reference sequence). This CDR3 region has 12 residues. CDR3 in amino acids: CSARRQAGTAFF. CDR3 bases: TGCAGTGCTAGAAGGCAGGCCGGTACCGCTTTCTTT.

This clonotype was counted ten times or more. This chain joins TRBV21-1 and TRBJ1-1; TRBD1, as called in the table, went unchecked against the DNA. TRBV21-1 has pseudogene status. The CDR3 length is 15 residues. CDR3 sequence reads: CASSKSQGPGAAAFF. CDR3 bases: TGTGCCAGCAGCAAATCCCAGGGACCTGGCGCCGCGGCTTTCTTT.

The chain employs TRBV20-1 and TRBJ2-7, with 11 bases that match TRBD1. This CDR3 contains 17 residues. Germline CDR1 reads DFQATT; CDR2 reads SNEGSKA (reference sequence). V lost 3 bases to trimming and J lost 7 bases; unmatched junction nucleotides: 17. The CDR3 sequence is CSASIPPTDRGRKEQYF. CDR3 DNA: TGCAGTGCTAGCATTCCCCCGACGGACAGGGGGCGGAAAGAGCAGTACTTC.

The chain links TRBV7-9 to TRBJ2-7, with 11 nucleotides matching TRBD2. J lost 4 bases, V lost 2 bases, and 4 bases had no gene match. Germline V lookup: CDR1 SEHNR, CDR2 FQNEAQ (reference sequence). This CDR3 has 15 residues. The CDR3 coding sequence is TGTGCCAGCAGCTTAACTAGCGGGAGAGGTTACGAGCAGTACTTC. This gives the protein CASSLTSGRGYEQYF. The full variable domain, rest sourced from reference TRBV7-9 and TRBJ2-7, is DTGVSQNPRHKITKRGQNVTFRCDPISEHNRLYWYRQTLGQGPEFLTYFQNEAQLEKSRLLSDRFSAERPKGSFSTLEIQRTEQGDSAMYLCASSLTSGRGYEQYFGPGTRLTVT.

Many counts were recorded for this clonotype. This chain joins TRBV5-1 and TRBJ1-1, with 9 bases matching TRBD1. Trimming at V came to 4 bases and at J to 7 bases, leaving 11 bases not matched to a gene. CDR3 size: 15 residues. The germline gives CDR1 SGHRS, CDR2 YFSETQ. CDR3 nucleotides: TGCGCCAGCAGCCAAGGACAGGGGTCCCATAATGAAGCTTTCTTT. As protein: CASSQGQGSHNEAFF.

Points on this clonotype: It may be a read error: a sequence one base away is much more abundant. The CDR3 spells CASSSQGTEGSALHF. The CDR3 DNA reads as TGTGCCAGCAGCTCTCAGGGGACAGAGGGCTCAGCCCTCCACTTT. The chain uses TRBV7-6 and TRBJ1-6, with 7 bases that match TRBD1. The germline V gene encodes CDR1 SGHVS and CDR2 FNYEAQ. V trimming: 4 bases; J trimming: 14 bases; junction bases outside the gene matches: 14. The CDR3 totals 15 residues.

Many counts were recorded for this clonotype. This sequence joins TRBV7-6 and TRBJ2-5; D is unresolved. The CDR3 has 14 residues. V was pared by 1 base and J by 5 bases, with 11 bases between. Germline V gives CDR1 SGHVS, CDR2 FNYEAQ. The CDR3 protein is CASSLVLRRETQYF. The DNA for the CDR3 is TGTGCCAGCAGCTTAGTTTTGCGTCGGGAGACCCAGTACTTC.

This clonotype was observed at least ten times. Germline and junction disagree at one end, which may indicate a read error. V usage is TRBV7-8 and J usage is TRBJ2-2; a weak D match, TRBD2 (6 bases). The CDR3 extends over 15 amino acids. The germline CDR1 and CDR2 sequences are SGHVS and FQNEAQ. The CDR3 sequence: CASGLRVGGTGELFF. The CDR3 coding sequence is TGTGCCAGCGGCTTAAGGGTCGGGGGCACCGGGGAGCTGTTTTTT.

This clonotype has a count of ten or more. The chain recombines TRBV7-2 with TRBJ2-7; 10 bases agree with TRBD2. J was trimmed by 6 bases and V by 0 bases; bases with no gene match: 8. The CDR3 consists of 16 residues. The V gene's germline CDR1 is SGHTA and CDR2 FQGNSA. The CDR3 loop is CASSLAGTSASGEQYF. The CDR3 DNA is TGTGCCAGCAGCTTAGCAGGGACTAGCGCCTCCGGCGAGCAGTACTTC. Drawing the rest from reference TRBV7-2 and TRBJ2-7, the complete variable domain is GAGVSQSPSNKVTEKGKDVELRCDPISGHTALYWYRQSLGQGLEFLIYFQGNSAPDKSGLPSDRFSAERTGGSVSTLTIQRTQQEDSAVYLCASSLAGTSASGEQYFGPGTRLTVT.

This clonotype showed up many times. The CDR3 DNA reads as TGTGCCAGCAGTTGGTTGACTGAAGCTTTCTTT. As protein: CASSWLTEAFF. The gene calls are TRBV28 and TRBJ1-1; no clear D. The germline gives CDR1 MDHEN, CDR2 SYDVKM. The V gene lost 4 bases and the J gene lost 5 bases, with 5 bases spanning the gap. The CDR3 contains 11 residues.

This clonotype has a count of ten or more. The genes are TRBV29-1 and TRBJ1-5; D is possibly TRBD1 (5 bases). Trimming took 5 bases from V and 6 from J, leaving 14 bases between them. The CDR3 length is 13 residues. Per the germline V gene, CDR1 is SQVTM and CDR2 is ANQGSEA. CDR3 in amino acids: CSVLQGEGQPQHF. The DNA for the CDR3 is TGCAGCGTTTTGCAGGGAGAGGGTCAGCCCCAGCATTTT.

In regard to this clonotype: Germline and junction disagree at one end, which may indicate a read error. The CDR3, as DNA: TGTGCCAGTAGTATCCAGGGGGCCACCTACGAGCATTACTTC. It specifies CASSIQGATYEHYF. The chain recombines TRBV19 with TRBJ2-7; TRBD1 matches at 8 bases. The germline CDR1 and CDR2 sequences are LNHDA and SQIVND (reference sequence). The CDR3 totals 14 residues.

The chain has TRBV11-2 and TRBJ2-1; 9 bases agree with TRBD2. Unmatched junction bases numbered 4, after V lost 3 bases and J lost 4 bases. The CDR3 spans 15 residues. Germline assignment: CDR1 SGHAT and CDR2 FQNNGV. The CDR3 DNA is TGTGCCAGCAGCTTTGCGGGAGGGCCTTACAATGAGCAGTTCTTC. Amino acids: CASSFAGGPYNEQFF.

This chain links TRBV15 with TRBJ2-4; D is perhaps TRBD2 (6 bases). Looked up from germline, CDR1 is LNHNV and CDR2 is YYDKDF (reference sequence). V lost 1 base, J lost 8 bases, and 21 bases lay in between. CDR3 length: 17 residues. The CDR3 DNA sequence: TGTGCCACCAGCAGAGCGGGACTTTCTTTACCCAGGGACATTCAGTACTTC. It codes for CATSRAGLSLPRDIQYF.